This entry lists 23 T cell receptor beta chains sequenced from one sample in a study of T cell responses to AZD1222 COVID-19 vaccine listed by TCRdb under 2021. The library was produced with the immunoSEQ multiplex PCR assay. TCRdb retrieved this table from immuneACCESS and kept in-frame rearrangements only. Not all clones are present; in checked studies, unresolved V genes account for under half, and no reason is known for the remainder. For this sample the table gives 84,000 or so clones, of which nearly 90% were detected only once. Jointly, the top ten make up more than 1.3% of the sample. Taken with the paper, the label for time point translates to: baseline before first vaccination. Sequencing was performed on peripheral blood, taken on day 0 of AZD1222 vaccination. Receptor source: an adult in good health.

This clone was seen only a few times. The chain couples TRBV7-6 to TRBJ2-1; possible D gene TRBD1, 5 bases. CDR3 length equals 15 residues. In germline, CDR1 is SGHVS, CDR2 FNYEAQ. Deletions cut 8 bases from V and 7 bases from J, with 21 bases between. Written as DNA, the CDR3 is TGTGCCAGCGCCCCAGGGCGACAGCGACGGAATGAGCAGTTCTTC. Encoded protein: CASAPGRQRRNEQFF.

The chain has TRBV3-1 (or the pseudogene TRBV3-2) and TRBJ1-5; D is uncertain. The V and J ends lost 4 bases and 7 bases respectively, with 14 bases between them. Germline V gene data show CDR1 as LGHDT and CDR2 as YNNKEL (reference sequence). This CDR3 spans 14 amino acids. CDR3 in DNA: TGTGCCAGCAGCCCACGGAGAGGTCCGCAGCCCCAGCATTTT. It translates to CASSPRRGPQPQHF.

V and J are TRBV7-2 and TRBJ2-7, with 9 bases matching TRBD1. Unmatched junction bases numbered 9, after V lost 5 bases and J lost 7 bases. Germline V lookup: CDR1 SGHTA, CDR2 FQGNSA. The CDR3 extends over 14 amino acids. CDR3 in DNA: TGTGCCAGCAGCGACGGGACAGGGCTAATGGAGCAGTACTTC. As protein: CASSDGTGLMEQYF. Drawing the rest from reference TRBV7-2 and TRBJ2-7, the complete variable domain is GAGVSQSPSNKVTEKGKDVELRCDPISGHTALYWYRQSLGQGLEFLIYFQGNSAPDKSGLPSDRFSAERTGGSVSTLTIQRTQQEDSAVYLCASSDGTGLMEQYFGPGTRLTVT.

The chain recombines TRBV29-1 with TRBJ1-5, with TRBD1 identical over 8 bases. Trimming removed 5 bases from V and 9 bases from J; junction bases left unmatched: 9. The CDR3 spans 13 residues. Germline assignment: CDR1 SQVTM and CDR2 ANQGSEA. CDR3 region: CSVLGQAQGPQHF. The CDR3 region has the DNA TGCAGCGTTTTGGGACAGGCGCAGGGGCCCCAGCATTTT.

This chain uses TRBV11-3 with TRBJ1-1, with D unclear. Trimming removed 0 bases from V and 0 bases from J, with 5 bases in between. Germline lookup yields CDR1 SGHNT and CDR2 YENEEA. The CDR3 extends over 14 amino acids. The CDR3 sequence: CASSLDGLNTEAFF. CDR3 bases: TGTGCCAGCAGCTTAGACGGATTGAACACTGAAGCTTTCTTT.

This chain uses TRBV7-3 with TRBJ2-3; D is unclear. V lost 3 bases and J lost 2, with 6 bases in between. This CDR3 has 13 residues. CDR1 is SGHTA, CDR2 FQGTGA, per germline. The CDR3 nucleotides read TGTGCCAGCAGCTTCCCGGACACAGATACGCAGTATTTT. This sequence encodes CASSFPDTDTQYF. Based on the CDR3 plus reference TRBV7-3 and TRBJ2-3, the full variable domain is GAGVSQTPSNKVTEKGKYVELRCDPISGHTALYWYRQSLGQGPEFLIYFQGTGAADDSGLPNDRFFAVRPEGSVSTLKIQRTERGDSAVYLCASSFPDTDTQYFGPGTRLTVL.

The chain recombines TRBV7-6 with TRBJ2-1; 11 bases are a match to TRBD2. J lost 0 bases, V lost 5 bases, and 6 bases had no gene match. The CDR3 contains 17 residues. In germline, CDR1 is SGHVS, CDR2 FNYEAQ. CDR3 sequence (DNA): TGTGCCAGCAGCCATAGCGGGAGGGGAAGCTCCTACAATGAGCAGTTCTTC. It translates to CASSHSGRGSSYNEQFF.

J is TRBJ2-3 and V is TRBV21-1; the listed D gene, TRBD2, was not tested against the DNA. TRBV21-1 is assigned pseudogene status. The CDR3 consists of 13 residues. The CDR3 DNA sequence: TGTGCCAGTCTTAACCGGGAGAAAGATACGCAGTATTTT. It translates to CASLNREKDTQYF.

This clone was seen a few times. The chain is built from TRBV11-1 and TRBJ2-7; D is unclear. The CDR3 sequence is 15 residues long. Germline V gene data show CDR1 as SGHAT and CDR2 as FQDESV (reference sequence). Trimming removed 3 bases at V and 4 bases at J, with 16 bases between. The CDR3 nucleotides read TGTGCCAGCAGCTTCGGCCGCGGCGAAGGGTACGAGCAGTACTTC. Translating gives CASSFGRGEGYEQYF.

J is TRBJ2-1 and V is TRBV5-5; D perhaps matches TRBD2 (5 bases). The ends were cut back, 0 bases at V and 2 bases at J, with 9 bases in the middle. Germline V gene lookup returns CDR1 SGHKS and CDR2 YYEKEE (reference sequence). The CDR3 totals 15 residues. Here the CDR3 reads CASSLAPEAYNEQFF. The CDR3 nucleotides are TGTGCCAGCAGCTTGGCCCCGGAGGCCTACAATGAGCAGTTCTTC.

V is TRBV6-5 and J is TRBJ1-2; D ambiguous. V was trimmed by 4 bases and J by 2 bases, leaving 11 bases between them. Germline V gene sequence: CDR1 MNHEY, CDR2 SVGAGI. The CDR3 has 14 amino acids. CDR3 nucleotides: TGTGCCAGCAGTTTAAAGAGACTCAACTATGGCTACACCTTC. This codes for CASSLKRLNYGYTF.

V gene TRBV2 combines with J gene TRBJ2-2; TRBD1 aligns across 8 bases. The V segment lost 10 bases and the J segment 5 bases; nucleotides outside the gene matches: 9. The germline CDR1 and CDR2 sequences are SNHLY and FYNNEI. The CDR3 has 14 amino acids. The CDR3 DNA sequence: TGTGCCACAAAGGACAGGGTCGGGACCGGGGAGCTGTTTTTT. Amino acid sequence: CATKDRVGTGELFF.

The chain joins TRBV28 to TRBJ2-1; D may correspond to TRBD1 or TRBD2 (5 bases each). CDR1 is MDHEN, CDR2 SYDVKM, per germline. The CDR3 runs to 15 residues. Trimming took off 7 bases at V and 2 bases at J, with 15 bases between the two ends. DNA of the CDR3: TGTGCCAGCACCCCGACCCGAGGGGCCTACAATGAGCAGTTCTTC. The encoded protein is CASTPTRGAYNEQFF.

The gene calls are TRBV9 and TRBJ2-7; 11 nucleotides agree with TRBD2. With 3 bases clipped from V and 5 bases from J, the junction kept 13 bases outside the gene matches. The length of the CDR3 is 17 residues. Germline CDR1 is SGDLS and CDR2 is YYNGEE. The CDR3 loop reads CASSDGTSGRPGHEQYF. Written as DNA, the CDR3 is TGTGCCAGCAGCGACGGGACTAGCGGCCGCCCGGGCCACGAGCAGTACTTC.

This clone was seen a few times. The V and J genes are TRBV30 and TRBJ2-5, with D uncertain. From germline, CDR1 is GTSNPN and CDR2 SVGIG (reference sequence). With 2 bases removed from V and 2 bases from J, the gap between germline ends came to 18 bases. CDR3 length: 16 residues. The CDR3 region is CAWSPSRGAEQETQYF. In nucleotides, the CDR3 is TGTGCCTGGAGTCCAAGCAGAGGCGCGGAGCAAGAGACCCAGTACTTC.

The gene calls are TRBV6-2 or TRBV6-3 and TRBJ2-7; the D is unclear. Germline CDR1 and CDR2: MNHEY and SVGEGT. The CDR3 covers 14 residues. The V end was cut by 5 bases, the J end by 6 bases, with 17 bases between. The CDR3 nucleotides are TGTGCCAGCAGTAGTAACGGTCAACTAATCGAGCAGTACTTC. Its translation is CASSSNGQLIEQYF.

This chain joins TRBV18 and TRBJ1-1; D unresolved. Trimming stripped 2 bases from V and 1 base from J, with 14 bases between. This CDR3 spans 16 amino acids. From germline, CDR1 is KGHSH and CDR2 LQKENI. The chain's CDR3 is CASSPYLKGSNTEAFF. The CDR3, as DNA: TGTGCCAGCTCACCATATCTAAAAGGGTCGAACACTGAAGCTTTCTTT. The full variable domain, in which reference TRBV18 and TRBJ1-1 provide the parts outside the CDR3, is NAGVMQNPRHLVRRRGQEARLRCSPMKGHSHVYWYRQLPEEGLKFMVYLQKENIIDESGMPKERFSAEFPKEGPSILRIQQVVRGDSAAYFCASSPYLKGSNTEAFFGQGTRLTVV.

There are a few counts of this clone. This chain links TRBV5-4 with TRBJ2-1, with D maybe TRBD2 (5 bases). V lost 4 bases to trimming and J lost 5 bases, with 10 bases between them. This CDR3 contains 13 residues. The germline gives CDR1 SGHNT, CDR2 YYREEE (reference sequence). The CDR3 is CASSRDYDNEQFF. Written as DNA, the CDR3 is TGTGCCAGCAGCCGAGACTACGACAATGAGCAGTTCTTC.

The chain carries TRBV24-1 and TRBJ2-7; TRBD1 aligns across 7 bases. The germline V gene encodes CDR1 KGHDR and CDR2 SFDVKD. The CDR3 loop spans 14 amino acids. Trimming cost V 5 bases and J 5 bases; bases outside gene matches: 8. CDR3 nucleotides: TGTGCCACCAGTGTCCCCGACAGGGCCGACGAGCAGTACTTC. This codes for CATSVPDRADEQYF.

The CDR3 DNA sequence: TGTGCCAGTAGTACCTCCCAGGGCACTGAAGCTTTCTTT. As protein: CASSTSQGTEAFF. The J gene is TRBJ1-1, the V gene TRBV19; tentatively, D is TRBD1 (5 bases). This CDR3 is built from 13 residues. V shed 4 bases and J shed 4 bases, with 10 bases lying between them. Germline V CDR1 and CDR2: LNHDA, SQIVND (reference sequence).

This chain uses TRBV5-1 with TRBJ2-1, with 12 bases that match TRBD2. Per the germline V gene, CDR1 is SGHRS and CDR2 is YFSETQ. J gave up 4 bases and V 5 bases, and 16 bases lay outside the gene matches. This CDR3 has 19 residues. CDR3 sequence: CASRRSQTSGSSSYNEQFF. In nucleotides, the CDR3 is TGCGCCAGCAGGAGGTCCCAGACTAGCGGGAGTAGTTCGTACAATGAGCAGTTCTTC.

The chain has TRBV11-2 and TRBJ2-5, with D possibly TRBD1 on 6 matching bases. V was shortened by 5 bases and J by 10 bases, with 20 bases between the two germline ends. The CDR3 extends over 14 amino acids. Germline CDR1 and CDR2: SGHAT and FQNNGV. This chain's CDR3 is CASSQTTGSIDQYF. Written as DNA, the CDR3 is TGTGCCAGCAGCCAGACGACAGGTAGTATCGACCAGTACTTC.

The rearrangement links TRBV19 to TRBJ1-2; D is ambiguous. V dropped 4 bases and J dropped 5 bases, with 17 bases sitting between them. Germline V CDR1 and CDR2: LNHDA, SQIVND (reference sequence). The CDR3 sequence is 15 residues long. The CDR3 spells CASSKAFRGEYGYTF. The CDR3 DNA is TGTGCCAGTAGTAAGGCGTTCAGAGGAGAGTATGGCTACACCTTC.